The rows below give T cell receptor beta chains drawn from one sample of a study of shared T cell receptors in the human thymus. The data were produced by immunoSEQ multiplex PCR, yet TCRdb's version contains in-frame clones alone and is incomplete. Of hundreds of thousands of clones listed, around 93% are singletons. Sequencing input: thymocytes. All receptors come from a human donor. The CDR3 runs from the conserved cysteine through the conserved F or W. D genes are given only for firm matches. Rows give clone size only sometimes, using once, few, many, or a class for an expanded clone.

>TRBV6-1|TRBJ2-2|TRBD1|-
TGTGCCAGCAGTGAAGCCTCCTCGGACAGGGGGAACAGCGGGGAGCTGTTTTTT
CASSEASSDRGNSGELFF
>TRBV4-3|TRBJ2-1|-|-
TGCGCCAGCAGCCAAGATGGGCAGGGGTTCTACAATGAGCAGTTCTTC
CASSQDGQGFYNEQFF
>TRBV10-3|TRBJ1-4|-|-
TGTGCCATCATCCGAGGGGGGACTAATGAAAAACTGTTTTTT
CAIIRGGTNEKLFF
>TRBV6-6|TRBJ2-7|TRBD2|-
TGTGCCAGCAGACCCCACGGACTAGCGGGTGGCGAGCAGTACTTC
CASRPHGLAGGEQYF
>TRBV29-1|TRBJ2-6|TRBD1|-
TGCAGCGTTGAAGAGGAGGACAGGGCTTGCTCTGGGGCCAACGTCCTGACTTTC
CSVEEEDRACSGANVLTF
>TRBV5-1|TRBJ2-4|TRBD1|-
TGCGCCAGCAGCTGGGACAGGGCCAAAAACATTCAGTACTTC
CASSWDRAKNIQYF
>TRBV7-9|TRBJ2-2|TRBD1|-
TGTGCTAGACAGGGGACGAACACCGGGGAGCTGTTTTTT
CARQGTNTGELFF
>TRBV5-1|TRBJ1-3|-|-
TGCGCCAGCAGCTCATCGTGGGGGTCTTCTGGAAACACCATATATTTT
CASSSSWGSSGNTIYF
>TRBV25-1|TRBJ1-5|-|-
TGTGCCAGCAGTGAATATTGGGGTTCTCAGCCCCAGCATTTT
CASSEYWGSQPQHF
>TRBV7-3|TRBJ2-1|-|-
TGTGCCAGCAGCCCTAACAGGGACCTGAGCTCCTACAATGAGCAGTTCTTC
CASSPNRDLSSYNEQFF
>TRBV6-6|TRBJ2-1|TRBD1|-
TGTGCCAGCAGTTACCATCGACAGGGGAGAAACAATGAGCAGTTCTTC
CASSYHRQGRNNEQFF
>TRBV12-5|TRBJ2-2|-|-
TGTGCTAGTGGTTTGGAGGGCCCCAGGGGATTGAAGGAGGACACCGGGGAGCTGTTTTTT
CASGLEGPRGLKEDTGELFF
>TRBV7-2|TRBJ1-5|TRBD1|-
TGTGCCAGCAGCCCCAAGGACAGGGTCGTACCTCAGCCCCAGCATTTT
CASSPKDRVVPQPQHF
>TRBV28|TRBJ1-5|TRBD1|-
TGTGCCAGCAGTTTATGGAGCAGGGGGCTCGATCAGCCCCAGCATTTT
CASSLWSRGLDQPQHF
>TRBV27|TRBJ2-3|TRBD1|-
TGTGCCAGCAGTCCAACCCCTAGACGGGACAGTGGAGATCGAGATACGCAGTATTTT
CASSPTPRRDSGDRDTQYF
>TRBV9|TRBJ2-7|-|-
TGTGCCAGCAGCGTAGGGTGGGCTAGTCCCTACGAGCAGTACTTC
CASSVGWASPYEQYF
>TRBV9|TRBJ2-3|-|-
TGTGCCAGCAGCGACGAGGGGCCCACAGATACGCAGTATTTT
CASSDEGPTDTQYF
>TRBV28|TRBJ1-5|-|-
TGTGCCAGTACCTCCGGGAGGGTTAGTCAGCCCCAGCATTTT
CASTSGRVSQPQHF
>TRBV29-1|TRBJ2-2|-|-
TGCAGCGTTGGGGCTCCGAACACCGGGGAGCTGTTTTTT
CSVGAPNTGELFF
>TRBV5-4|TRBJ1-4|-|-
TGTGCCAGCAGCTCTAATACCCGTGAAAAACTGTTTTTT
CASSSNTREKLFF
>TRBV19|TRBJ2-1|-|-
TGTGCCAGTACCTGGGGTAGCGGTCCCTACAATGAGCAGTTCTTC
CASTWGSGPYNEQFF
>TRBV5-1|TRBJ2-1|TRBD1|-
TGCGCCAGCAGCTTGAGGCAGGGGGCGAACAATGAGCAGTTCTTC
CASSLRQGANNEQFF
>TRBV10-3|TRBJ2-2|TRBD2|-
TGTGCCATCAGTGAGGGGGCAGGCGGGAGGGCCCCCCCCGGGGAGCTGTTTTTT
CAISEGAGGRAPPGELFF
>TRBV9|TRBJ1-3|TRBD1|few
TGTGCCAGCAGCCCGTGGGACAGGGAAGTTGGAGCGAGAAACACCATATATTTT
CASSPWDREVGARNTIYF
>TRBV28|TRBJ2-3|-|-
TGTGCCAGCAGTTTAAGTGGGGGTCCGAGCACAGATACGCAGTATTTT
CASSLSGGPSTDTQYF
>TRBV7-3|TRBJ2-1|TRBD2|-
TGTGCCAGCAGCTTGAGGATAGGGGCTAGCGGGAGGGTCGGCTCCTACAATGAGCAGTTCTTC
CASSLRIGASGRVGSYNEQFF
>TRBV30|TRBJ2-2|TRBD2|-
TGTGCCTGGAGGGGGGAGCGGGGCCAGAACGCCGGGGAGCTGTTTTTT
CAWRGERGQNAGELFF
>TRBV6-6|TRBJ1-5|-|-
TGTGCCAGCAGTTACTCAGCGGGGTGGCCCCAGCATTTT
CASSYSAGWPQHF
>TRBV2|TRBJ2-7|-|once
TGTGCCAGCAGTGAATGCCGGACCGGGTATACCTACGAGCAGTACTTC
CASSECRTGYTYEQYF
>TRBV10-1|TRBJ1-5|-|-
TGCGCCAGCAGGCGGGAGCCCCTCTTTTATAGCAATCAGCCCCAGCATTTT
CASRREPLFYSNQPQHF
>TRBV29-1|TRBJ1-1|-|once
TGCAGCGTTGACTTACTAGGGGCAGACAGAACTGAAGCTTTCTTT
CSVDLLGADRTEAFF
>TRBV5-6|TRBJ1-5|-|-
TGTGCCAGCAGCCACCACGGGGGAGACGATCAGCCCCAGCATTTT
CASSHHGGDDQPQHF
>TRBV7-9|TRBJ2-4|-|-
TGTGCCAGCAGCAACGACCCAAGGTCACCCGGACTAGCCAAAAACATTCAGTACTTC
CASSNDPRSPGLAKNIQYF
>TRBV4-1|TRBJ1-2|TRBD1|once
TGCGCCAGCAGCCTTCGACAGGGGGGGGCTATCGGCTACACCTTC
CASSLRQGGAIGYTF
>TRBV7-9|TRBJ1-5|-|-
TGTGCCAGCAGCTTAGAACAGGCAGGGCTTAGCAATCAGCCCCAGCATTTT
CASSLEQAGLSNQPQHF
>TRBV28|TRBJ2-7|TRBD2|-
TGTGCCAGCAGTTTAGAACCTAGCGGGAGTCGGTACGAGCAGTACTTC
CASSLEPSGSRYEQYF
>TRBV19|TRBJ1-1|-|-
TGTGCCAGTAGTACCCCGACCCACACTGAAGCTTTCTTT
CASSTPTHTEAFF
>TRBV9|TRBJ2-2|-|-
TGTGCCAGCAGCGTAGCTAAGAGGGCCGGGGAGCTGTTTTTT
CASSVAKRAGELFF
>TRBV7-2|TRBJ2-1|TRBD2|-
TGTGCCAGCACCGAGACTAGCGGGATATACAATGAGCAGTTCTTC
CASTETSGIYNEQFF
>TRBV25-1|TRBJ2-7|-|-
TGTGCCAGCAGTGCAGGGCCCCCAGAGCTCGCCTACGAGCAGTACTTC
CASSAGPPELAYEQYF
>TRBV30|TRBJ2-7|-|few
TGTGCCTGGAGCGCGCTGAGGGAGCAGTACTTC
CAWSALREQYF
>TRBV19|TRBJ1-2|-|-
TGTGCCAGTGGGTGGAGCGGCTACACCTTC
CASGWSGYTF
>TRBV19|TRBJ2-7|-|-
TGTGCCAGTAGTAAAGCCCCTAGCTCCTACGAGCAGTACTTC
CASSKAPSSYEQYF
>TRBV16|TRBJ1-2|-|-
TGTGCCAGCAGCCAAGGGGTTTTTGGTGGCTACACCTTC
CASSQGVFGGYTF
>TRBV9|TRBJ2-1|-|-
TGTGCCAGCAGCGCGCGTCCGGGACGCCGAAGCTCCTACAATGAGCAGTTCTTC
CASSARPGRRSSYNEQFF
>TRBV23-1|TRBJ2-7|-|-
TGCGCCAGCAGTCACAGGCCTACCTACGAGCAGTACTTC
CASSHRPTYEQYF
>TRBV13|TRBJ2-7|-|-
TGTGCCAGCAGCTTCAGGGCCCACTCTGGCAACGAGCAGTACTTC
CASSFRAHSGNEQYF
>TRBV7-2|TRBJ2-4|-|-
TGTGCCAGCAGCAAGCGCATTCAGTACTTC
CASSKRIQYF
>TRBV7-2|TRBJ2-1|-|-
TGTGCCAGCAGCTTTATAGGGGGCTCCTACAATGAGCAGTTCTTC
CASSFIGGSYNEQFF
>TRBV28|TRBJ1-3|-|-
TGTGCCAGCCAAGGGCTGACGGGTGAAGTTGGAAACACCATATATTTT
CASQGLTGEVGNTIYF
>TRBV28|TRBJ2-7|TRBD2|-
TGTGCCAGCAGTTTTACCCCGACTAGCGCCACCTACGAGCAGTACTTC
CASSFTPTSATYEQYF
>TRBV4-1|TRBJ2-3|-|-
TGCGCCAGCAGCCAAGATTCGGGCATTACGCAGTATTTT
CASSQDSGITQYF